The sequence of this T cell receptor (beta chain) was determined in a study of blood T cell repertoires in COVID-19. Turning to the study itself: Sites across the United States, Italy and Spain contributed samples from acute and convalescent COVID-19. T cells, B-cell-depleted T cells, or PBMCs supplied cDNA or gDNA.

Authors' processing steps: The assay estimated nucleated cells by amplifying reference gene primers. TCRdb keeps only in-frame clones here, not all; method: immunoSEQ multiplex PCR. The V and J calls and clone size are taken from that table; D and trimming were inferred from the DNA. The sample lists 70,000 to 100,000 clones, 88% occurring once. V lost 3 bases, J lost 4 bases, and 8 bases stayed unmatched. The CDR3 consists of 15 residues. CDR1 is LNHDA, CDR2 SQIVND, per germline (reference sequence). This sequence joins TRBV19 and TRBJ1-2, with 7 bases lining up with TRBD1. This TCR was recovered from a woman aged 80 or over with active COVID-19. The sequenced material came from peripheral blood. The CDR3, as DNA: TGTGCCAGTAGTATTGGGACAGTTGCAGGCTATGGCTACACCTTC. Translation gives CASSIGTVAGYGYTF.